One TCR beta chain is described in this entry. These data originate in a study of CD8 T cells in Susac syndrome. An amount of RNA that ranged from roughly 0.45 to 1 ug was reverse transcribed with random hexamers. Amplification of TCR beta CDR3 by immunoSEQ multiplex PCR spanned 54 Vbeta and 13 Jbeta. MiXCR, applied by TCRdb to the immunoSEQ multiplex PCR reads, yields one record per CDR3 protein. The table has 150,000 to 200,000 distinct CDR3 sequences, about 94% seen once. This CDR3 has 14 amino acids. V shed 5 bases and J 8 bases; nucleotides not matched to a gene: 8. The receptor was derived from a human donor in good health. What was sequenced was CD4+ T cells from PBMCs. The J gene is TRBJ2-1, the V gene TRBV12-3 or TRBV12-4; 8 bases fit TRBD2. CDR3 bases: TGTGCCAGCAGTCCCGGGACTAGAAGTTATGAGCAGTTCTTC. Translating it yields CASSPGTRSYEQFF.